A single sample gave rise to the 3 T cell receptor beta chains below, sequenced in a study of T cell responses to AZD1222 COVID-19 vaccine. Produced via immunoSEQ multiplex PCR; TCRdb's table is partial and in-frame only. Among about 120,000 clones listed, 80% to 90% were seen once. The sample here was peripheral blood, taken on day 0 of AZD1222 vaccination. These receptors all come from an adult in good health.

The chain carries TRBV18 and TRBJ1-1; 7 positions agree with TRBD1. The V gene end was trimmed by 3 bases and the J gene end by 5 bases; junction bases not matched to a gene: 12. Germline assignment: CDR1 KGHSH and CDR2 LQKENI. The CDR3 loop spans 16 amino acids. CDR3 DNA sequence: TGTGCCAGCTCACCTATGCGCGACAGGGAAAGGACTGAAGCTTTCTTT. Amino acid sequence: CASSPMRDRERTEAFF.

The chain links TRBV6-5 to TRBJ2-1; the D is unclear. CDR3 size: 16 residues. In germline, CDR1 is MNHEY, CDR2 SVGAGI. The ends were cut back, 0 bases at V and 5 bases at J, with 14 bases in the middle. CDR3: CASSYSGLGHDNEQFF. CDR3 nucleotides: TGTGCCAGCAGTTACTCGGGTTTAGGGCATGACAATGAGCAGTTCTTC.

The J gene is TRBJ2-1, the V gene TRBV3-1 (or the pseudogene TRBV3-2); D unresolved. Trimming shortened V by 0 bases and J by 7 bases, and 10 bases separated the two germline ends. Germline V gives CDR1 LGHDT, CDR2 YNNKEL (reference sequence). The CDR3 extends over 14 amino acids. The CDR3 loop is CASSQESHPNEQFF. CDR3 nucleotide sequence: TGTGCCAGCAGCCAAGAATCGCATCCAAATGAGCAGTTCTTC.